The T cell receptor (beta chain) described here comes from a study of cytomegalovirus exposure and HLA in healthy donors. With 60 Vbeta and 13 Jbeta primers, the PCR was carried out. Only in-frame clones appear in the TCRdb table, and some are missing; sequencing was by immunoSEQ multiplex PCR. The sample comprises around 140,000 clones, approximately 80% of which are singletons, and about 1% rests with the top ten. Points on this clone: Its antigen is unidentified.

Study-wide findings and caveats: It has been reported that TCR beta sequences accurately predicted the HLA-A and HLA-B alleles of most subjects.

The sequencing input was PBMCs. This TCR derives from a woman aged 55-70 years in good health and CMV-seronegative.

The CDR3 sequence is CASSAGLASTGELFF. The DNA of the CDR3 is TGCGCCAGCAGCGCGGGACTAGCCAGCACCGGGGAGCTGTTTTTT. The chain combines TRBV5-1 with TRBJ2-2; TRBD2 matches at 9 bases. CDR1 and CDR2 (germline): SGHRS, YFSETQ. The V segment lost 4 bases and the J segment 4 bases; nucleotides outside the gene matches: 5. The CDR3 is 15 residues long.